This TCR beta chain is drawn from a study of blood T cell repertoires in COVID-19. This clone occurred once. Here immunoSEQ multiplex PCR was the method, and the copy in TCRdb shows in-frame clones only, minus some. The table lists a few hundred thousand clones, around 90% of them singletons, with approximately 2.2% in the top ten. This CDR3 region has 15 residues. Trimming removed 5 bases from V and 5 bases from J, with 18 bases in between. Germline assignment: CDR1 SGHTA and CDR2 FQGNSA. This chain joins TRBV7-2 and TRBJ1-1; tentatively, D is TRBD1 (5 bases). Sequencing was performed on peripheral blood. The clonotype originates from a middle-aged man with acute or convalescent COVID-19. In DNA form, the CDR3 reads TGTGCCAGCAGCCCCGGTGGGGGGGTCAGAACTGAAGCTTTCTTT. It translates to CASSPGGGVRTEAFF.